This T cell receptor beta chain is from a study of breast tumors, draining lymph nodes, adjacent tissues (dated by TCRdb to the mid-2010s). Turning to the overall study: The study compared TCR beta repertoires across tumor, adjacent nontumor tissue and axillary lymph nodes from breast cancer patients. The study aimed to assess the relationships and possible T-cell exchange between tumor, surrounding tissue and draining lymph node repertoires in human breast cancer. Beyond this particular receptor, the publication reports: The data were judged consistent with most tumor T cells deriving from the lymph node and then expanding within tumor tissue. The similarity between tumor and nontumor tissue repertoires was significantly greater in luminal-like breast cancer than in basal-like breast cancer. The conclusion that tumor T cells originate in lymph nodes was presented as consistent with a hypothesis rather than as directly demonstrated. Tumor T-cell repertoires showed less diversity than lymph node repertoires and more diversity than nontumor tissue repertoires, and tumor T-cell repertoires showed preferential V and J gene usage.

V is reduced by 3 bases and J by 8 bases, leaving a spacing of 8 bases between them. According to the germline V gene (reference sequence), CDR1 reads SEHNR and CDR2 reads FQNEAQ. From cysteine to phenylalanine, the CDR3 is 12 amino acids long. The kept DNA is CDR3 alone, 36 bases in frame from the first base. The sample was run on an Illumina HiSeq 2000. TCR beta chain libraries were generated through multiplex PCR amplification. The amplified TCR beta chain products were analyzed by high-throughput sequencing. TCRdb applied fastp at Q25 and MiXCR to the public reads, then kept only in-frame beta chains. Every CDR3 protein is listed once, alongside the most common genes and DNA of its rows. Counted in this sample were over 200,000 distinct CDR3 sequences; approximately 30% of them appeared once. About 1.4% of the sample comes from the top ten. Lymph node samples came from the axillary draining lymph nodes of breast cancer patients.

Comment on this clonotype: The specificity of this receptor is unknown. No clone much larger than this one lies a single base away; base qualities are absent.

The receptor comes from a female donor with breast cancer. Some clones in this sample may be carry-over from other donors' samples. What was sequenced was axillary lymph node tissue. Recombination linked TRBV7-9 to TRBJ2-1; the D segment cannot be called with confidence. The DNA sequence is TGTGCCAGCAGCTTTTCTAGGGATGAGCAGTTCTTC. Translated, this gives CASSFSRDEQFF.